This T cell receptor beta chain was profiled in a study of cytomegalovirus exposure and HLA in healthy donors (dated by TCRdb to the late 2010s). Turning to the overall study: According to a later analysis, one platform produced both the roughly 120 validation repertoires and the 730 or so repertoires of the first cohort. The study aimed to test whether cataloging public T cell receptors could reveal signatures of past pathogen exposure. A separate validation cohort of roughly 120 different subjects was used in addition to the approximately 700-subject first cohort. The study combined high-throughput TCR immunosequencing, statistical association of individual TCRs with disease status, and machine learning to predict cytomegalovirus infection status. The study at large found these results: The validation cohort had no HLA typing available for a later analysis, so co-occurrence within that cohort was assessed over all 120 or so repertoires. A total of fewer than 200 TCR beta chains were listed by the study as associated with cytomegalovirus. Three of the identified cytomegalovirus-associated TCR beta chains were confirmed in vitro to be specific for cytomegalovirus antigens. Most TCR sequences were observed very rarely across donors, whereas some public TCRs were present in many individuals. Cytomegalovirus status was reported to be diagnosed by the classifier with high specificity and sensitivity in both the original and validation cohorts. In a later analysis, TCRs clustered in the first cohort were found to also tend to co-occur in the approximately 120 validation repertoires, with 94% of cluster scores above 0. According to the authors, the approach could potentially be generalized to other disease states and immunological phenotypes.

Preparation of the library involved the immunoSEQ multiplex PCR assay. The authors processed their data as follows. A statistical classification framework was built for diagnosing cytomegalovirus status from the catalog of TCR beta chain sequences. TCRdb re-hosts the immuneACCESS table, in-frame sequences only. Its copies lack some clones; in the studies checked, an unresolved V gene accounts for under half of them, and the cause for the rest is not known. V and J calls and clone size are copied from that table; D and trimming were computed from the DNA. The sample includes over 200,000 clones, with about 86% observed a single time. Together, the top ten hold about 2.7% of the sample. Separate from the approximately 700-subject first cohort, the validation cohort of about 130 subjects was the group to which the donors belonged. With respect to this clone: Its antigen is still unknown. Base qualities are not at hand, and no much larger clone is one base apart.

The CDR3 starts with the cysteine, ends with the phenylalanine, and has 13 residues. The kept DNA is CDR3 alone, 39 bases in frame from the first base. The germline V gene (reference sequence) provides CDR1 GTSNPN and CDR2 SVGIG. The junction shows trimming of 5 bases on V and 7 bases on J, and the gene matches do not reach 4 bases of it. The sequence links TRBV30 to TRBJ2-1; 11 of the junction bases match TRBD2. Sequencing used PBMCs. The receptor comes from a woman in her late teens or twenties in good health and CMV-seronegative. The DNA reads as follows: TGTGCCTGGGGACTAGCGGGTACAAATGAGCAGTTCTTC. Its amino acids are CAWGLAGTNEQFF.